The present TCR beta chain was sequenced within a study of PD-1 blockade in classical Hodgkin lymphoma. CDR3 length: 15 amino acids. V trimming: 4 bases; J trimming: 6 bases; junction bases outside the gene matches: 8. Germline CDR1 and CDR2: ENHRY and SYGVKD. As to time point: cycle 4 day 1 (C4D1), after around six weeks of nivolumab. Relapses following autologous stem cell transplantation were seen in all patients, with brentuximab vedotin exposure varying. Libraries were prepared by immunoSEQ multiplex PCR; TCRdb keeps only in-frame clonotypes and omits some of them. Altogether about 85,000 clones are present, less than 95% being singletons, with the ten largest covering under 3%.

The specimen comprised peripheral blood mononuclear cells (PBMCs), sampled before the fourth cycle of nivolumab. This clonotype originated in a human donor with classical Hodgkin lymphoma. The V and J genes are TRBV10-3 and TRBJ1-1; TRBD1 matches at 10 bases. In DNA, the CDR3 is TGTGCCATCAGTGGCGCCGGGACAGGGGCCGCTGAAGCTTTCTTT. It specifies CAISGAGTGAAEAFF.